These 31 T cell receptor beta chains share one sample of origin, sequenced in a study of cytomegalovirus exposure and HLA in healthy donors. PCR involved 60 Vbeta and 13 Jbeta primers. Generated by immunoSEQ multiplex PCR, the TCRdb table keeps only in-frame clones and is missing some. The sample lists under 150,000 clones; just under 70% were seen once. Sequenced input: PBMCs. These receptors were obtained from a man between 60 and 75 years old in good health and CMV-seronegative.

The V gene is TRBV7-3, the J gene TRBJ2-5; TRBD1 aligns across 7 bases. Per the germline V gene, CDR1 is SGHTA and CDR2 is FQGTGA. Trimming took 2 bases from V and 2 from J; bases not matched to a gene: 8. CDR3 length: 16 residues. CDR3 loop: CASSLRPDRRQETQYF. The DNA for the CDR3 is TGTGCCAGCAGCTTACGGCCGGACAGGAGACAAGAGACCCAGTACTTC.

This clone was detected a few times. The chain combines TRBV6-5 with TRBJ1-1; D may be TRBD1 (5 bases). The V end was cut by 4 bases, the J end by 6 bases, with 12 bases between. The CDR3 runs 13 residues. From germline, CDR1 is MNHEY and CDR2 SVGAGI. The CDR3 DNA is TGTGCCAGCAGTTCCCCGGGCAGGGCTGAAGCTTTCTTT. Its translation is CASSSPGRAEAFF.

This chain joins TRBV10-2 and TRBJ1-1, with D possibly being TRBD1 (6 bases). Germline V CDR1 and CDR2: WSHSY, SAAADI. This CDR3 is built from 14 residues. Trimming stripped 10 bases from V and 4 bases from J, with 19 bases between. CDR3 residues: CAIKSGGASTEAFF. CDR3 DNA sequence: TGCGCCATTAAAAGTGGGGGCGCGAGCACTGAAGCTTTCTTT.

The chain uses TRBV18 and TRBJ2-7; 13 nucleotides line up with TRBD2. CDR1 is KGHSH, CDR2 LQKENI, per germline. CDR3 length: 16 amino acids. V lost 2 bases to trimming and J lost 2 bases; unmatched junction nucleotides: 3. The CDR3 here is CASSPGLAGEAYEQYF. In nucleotides, the CDR3 is TGTGCCAGCTCACCAGGACTAGCGGGAGAGGCCTACGAGCAGTACTTC.

V is TRBV4-2 and J is TRBJ1-2, with unresolved D. The V end lost 0 bases, the J end lost 2 bases, and 13 bases lay between the germline ends. The germline V gene encodes CDR1 LGHNA and CDR2 YNFKEQ. The CDR3 extends over 16 amino acids. CDR3 nucleotide sequence: TGTGCCAGCAGCCAAGAAGCGGGCCTGATAAACTATGGCTACACCTTC. Amino acid sequence: CASSQEAGLINYGYTF.

V and J are TRBV9 and TRBJ1-3; the D is unclear. CDR3 size: 15 residues. Germline CDR1 is SGDLS and CDR2 is YYNGEE. The V gene lost 0 bases and the J gene lost 2 bases, with 9 bases spanning the gap. CDR3 protein: CASSVGQNTGNTIYF. Written as DNA, the CDR3 is TGTGCCAGCAGCGTAGGGCAGAATACTGGAAACACCATATATTTT.

The chain joins TRBV9 to TRBJ1-1; D remains ambiguous. Germline V CDR1 and CDR2: SGDLS, YYNGEE. The CDR3 length is 15 residues. V was clipped by 4 bases and J by 0 bases, with 13 bases between them. CDR3 amino acids: CASSPSGDMNTEAFF. CDR3 bases: TGTGCCAGCAGCCCCTCGGGAGACATGAACACTGAAGCTTTCTTT.

The chain couples TRBV5-4 to TRBJ2-5; 9 nucleotides match TRBD1. The CDR3 contains 15 residues. After removal of 5 bases from V and 5 bases from J, the junction contained 10 bases not matched to a gene. CDR1 SGHNT and CDR2 YYREEE come from the germline V gene (reference sequence). This CDR3 reads CASRPEQGARETQYF. DNA for the CDR3: TGTGCCAGCAGACCCGAACAGGGGGCAAGGGAGACCCAGTACTTC.

This chain uses TRBV7-2 with TRBJ2-1; D may be TRBD2 (6 bases). Germline-derived CDR1 and CDR2 are SGHTA and FQGNSA. V lost 0 bases and J lost 0, with 9 bases in between. The CDR3 loop spans 16 amino acids. The CDR3 here is CASSLASGASYNEQFF. The CDR3 coding sequence is TGTGCCAGCAGCTTAGCTAGCGGTGCCTCCTACAATGAGCAGTTCTTC. Variable domain in full (rest from reference TRBV7-2 and TRBJ2-1): GAGVSQSPSNKVTEKGKDVELRCDPISGHTALYWYRQSLGQGLEFLIYFQGNSAPDKSGLPSDRFSAERTGGSVSTLTIQRTQQEDSAVYLCASSLASGASYNEQFFGPGTRLTVL.

CDR3: CSVVQGVGEQYF. The DNA of the CDR3 is TGCAGCGTTGTACAGGGGGTGGGGGAGCAGTACTTC. This chain joins TRBV29-1 and TRBJ2-7; 8 bases map to TRBD1. V lost 4 bases to trimming and J lost 7 bases; unmatched junction nucleotides: 6. This CDR3 region has 12 residues. Germline V gene lookup returns CDR1 SQVTM and CDR2 ANQGSEA.

The chain couples TRBV6-1 to TRBJ2-1; 13 bases line up with TRBD2. This CDR3 has 18 amino acids. Trimming at V came to 3 bases and at J to 6 bases, leaving 11 bases not matched to a gene. Germline V lookup: CDR1 MNHNS, CDR2 SASEGT. DNA for the CDR3: TGTGCCAGCAGTGACGGGACTAGCGGGAACTGGGGCCTCAATGAGCAGTTCTTC. Protein sequence: CASSDGTSGNWGLNEQFF.

In regard to this clone: The sample contains more than one DNA sequence encoding this CDR3. This chain links TRBV27 with TRBJ1-1; 7 bases match TRBD1. The germline CDR1 and CDR2 sequences are MNHEY and SMNVEV (reference sequence). This CDR3 spans 13 amino acids. V shed 3 bases, J shed 6 bases, and the junction held 4 bases outside the gene matches. The CDR3 DNA sequence: TGTGCCAGCAGTTTTGGCCAGGGGGCTGAAGCTTTCTTT. Its protein product is CASSFGQGAEAFF.

This chain connects TRBV5-4 to TRBJ2-1; TRBD1 aligns across 9 bases. This CDR3 is 15 amino acids long. V lost 0 bases, J lost 2 bases, and 0 bases stayed unmatched. Germline V gene sequence: CDR1 SGHNT, CDR2 YYREEE (reference sequence). The CDR3 protein is CASSLGTGAYNEQFF. In DNA, the CDR3 is TGTGCCAGCAGCTTGGGGACAGGGGCCTACAATGAGCAGTTCTTC.

The V gene is TRBV28, the J gene TRBJ2-1, with 12 bases identical to TRBD2. The V gene end was trimmed by 5 bases and the J gene end by 7 bases; junction bases not matched to a gene: 12. Germline CDR1 is MDHEN and CDR2 is SYDVKM. The CDR3 has 17 residues. The CDR3 sequence is CASSRRLAGALENEQFF. In DNA form, the CDR3 reads TGTGCCAGCAGTCGCCGACTAGCGGGAGCGTTAGAAAATGAGCAGTTCTTC.

Here the CDR3 DNA reads TGTGCCAGCAGTTCACGCGGACAGGGAGTAGGCAATCAGCCCCAGCATTTT. Residues: CASSSRGQGVGNQPQHF. The chain has TRBV27 and TRBJ1-5; 8 nucleotides line up with TRBD1. CDR3 length: 17 residues. Per germline, CDR1 MNHEY and CDR2 SMNVEV (reference sequence). V gave up 4 bases and J gave up 2 bases; unmatched junction bases: 10.

This clone showed up just a few times. This chain connects TRBV5-1 to TRBJ2-7; 9 nucleotides agree with TRBD1. V dropped 4 bases and J dropped 6; count of bases not matched to a gene: 8. Germline V lookup: CDR1 SGHRS, CDR2 YFSETQ. This CDR3 contains 14 residues. The CDR3 DNA follows: TGCGCCAGCAGCACGGGACAGGGAGACGGCGAGCAGTACTTC. Protein sequence: CASSTGQGDGEQYF.

This rearrangement joins TRBV9 to TRBJ2-7; possible D gene TRBD2, 6 bases. The CDR3 covers 14 residues. Germline CDR1 reads SGDLS; CDR2 reads YYNGEE. Trimming cost V 4 bases and J 4 bases, with 15 bases left between them. CDR3 sequence: CASSPSGVGYEQYF. CDR3 bases: TGTGCCAGCAGCCCGTCGGGGGTGGGGTACGAGCAGTACTTC.

CDR3 region: CASRTGLAAYNEQFF. In DNA form, the CDR3 reads TGTGCCAGCAGGACCGGACTAGCGGCCTACAATGAGCAGTTCTTC. This chain joins TRBV28 and TRBJ2-1, with TRBD2 identical over 10 bases. The V gene end was trimmed by 6 bases and the J gene end by 2 bases; junction bases not matched to a gene: 4. CDR3 size: 15 residues. Per the germline V gene, CDR1 is MDHEN and CDR2 is SYDVKM.

The chain employs TRBV7-3 and TRBJ2-1; 8 nucleotides align to TRBD2. V trimming: 3 bases; J trimming: 6 bases; junction bases outside the gene matches: 7. Per the germline V gene, CDR1 is SGHTA and CDR2 is FQGTGA. The CDR3 runs to 15 residues. The CDR3 loop reads CASSLAAGEFNEQFF. CDR3 coding DNA: TGTGCCAGCAGCTTGGCAGCGGGAGAGTTCAATGAGCAGTTCTTC.

This clone was seen more than once but under ten times. The V gene is TRBV5-1, the J gene TRBJ2-5; TRBD2 is a possible D gene (6 bases). CDR1 and CDR2 (germline): SGHRS, YFSETQ. V shed 4 bases and J shed 0 bases, with 16 bases lying between them. The CDR3 has 16 residues. The CDR3 DNA is TGCGCCAGCAGCCCCGGGGATAGCGGATACCAAGAGACCCAGTACTTC. Translated, it gives CASSPGDSGYQETQYF. Filled out from reference TRBV5-1 and TRBJ2-5, the complete variable domain reads KAGVTQTPRYLIKTRGQQVTLSCSPISGHRSVSWYQQTPGQGLQFLFEYFSETQRNKGNFPGRFSGRQFSNSRSEMNVSTLELGDSALYLCASSPGDSGYQETQYFGPGTRLLVL.

The chain uses TRBV28 and TRBJ1-5, with 11 bases aligning to TRBD1. The CDR3 consists of 18 residues. V dropped 5 bases and J dropped 0; count of bases not matched to a gene: 9. Germline loops: CDR1 MDHEN, CDR2 SYDVKM. The CDR3 region has the DNA TGTGCCAGCAGTCCCTGGACAGGGGGCGTCTTTAGCAATCAGCCCCAGCATTTT. It codes for CASSPWTGGVFSNQPQHF.

This chain links TRBV9 with TRBJ2-3; D gene uncertain. Looked up from germline, CDR1 is SGDLS and CDR2 is YYNGEE. V shed 0 bases and J shed 4 bases, with 15 bases lying between them. The CDR3 covers 16 residues. Here the CDR3 DNA reads TGTGCCAGCAGCGTAGACCCGACTCCCGGGTCAGATACGCAGTATTTT. Its translation is CASSVDPTPGSDTQYF.

This chain connects TRBV10-3 to TRBJ1-2; D is possibly TRBD1 (5 bases). With 3 bases removed from V and 5 bases from J, the gap between germline ends came to 13 bases. The CDR3 is 14 amino acids. Germline CDR1 is ENHRY and CDR2 is SYGVKD. Here the CDR3 reads CAISDRGEDYGYTF. CDR3 nucleotides: TGTGCCATCAGTGACCGAGGGGAGGATTATGGCTACACCTTC.

The V call is TRBV7-9, the J call TRBJ2-3; D is uncertain. Trimming took off 3 bases at V and 6 bases at J, with 13 bases between the two ends. Germline loops: CDR1 SEHNR, CDR2 FQNEAQ (reference sequence). This CDR3 comprises 14 residues. CDR3 loop: CASSFIPPGDTQYF. The CDR3 nucleotides are TGTGCCAGCAGCTTTATCCCCCCCGGGGATACGCAGTATTTT.

The chain couples TRBV6-5 to TRBJ2-5; 10 bases fit TRBD2. Germline V gives CDR1 MNHEY, CDR2 SVGAGI. J lost 4 bases, V lost 6 bases, and 2 bases had no gene match. The CDR3 consists of 13 residues. DNA of the CDR3: TGTGCCAGCAGATTAGCGGGAGGAGAGACCCAGTACTTC. As protein: CASRLAGGETQYF.

The gene calls are TRBV28 and TRBJ2-6; TRBD1 aligns across 9 bases. The V segment lost 8 bases and the J segment 2 bases; nucleotides outside the gene matches: 7. The CDR3 consists of 16 residues. CDR1 and CDR2 (germline): MDHEN, SYDVKM. CDR3 sequence: CASWDRAEPGANVLTF. CDR3 coding DNA: TGTGCCAGCTGGGACAGGGCGGAGCCTGGGGCCAACGTCCTGACTTTC.

This chain links TRBV19 with TRBJ2-5, with 7 bases identical to TRBD2. The CDR3 totals 15 residues. Per the germline V gene, CDR1 is LNHDA and CDR2 is SQIVND (reference sequence). V gave up 3 bases and J gave up 0 bases; unmatched junction bases: 4. CDR3 in DNA: TGTGCCAGTAGTATGGGCCTAGCGGACCAAGAGACCCAGTACTTC. Amino acid sequence: CASSMGLADQETQYF.

This clone was seen just once. V and J are TRBV30 and TRBJ1-4; TRBD1 is a possible D gene (6 bases). There are 13 residues in the CDR3. Germline values: CDR1 GTSNPN, CDR2 SVGIG (reference sequence). Trimming left V 3 bases short and J 4 bases short, with 9 bases between. CDR3 in DNA: TGTGCCTGGAGCGGACAGCTTAATGAAAAACTGTTTTTT. Residues: CAWSGQLNEKLFF. Full variable domain (rest looked up from reference TRBV30 and TRBJ1-4): SQTIHQWPATLVQPVGSPLSLECTVEGTSNPNLYWYRQAAGRGLQLLFYSVGIGQISSEVPQNLSASRPQDRQFILSSKKLLLSDSGFYLCAWSGQLNEKLFFGSGTQLSVL.

The CDR3 protein is CASSLVREGANVLTF. The CDR3, as DNA: TGTGCCAGCAGTTTAGTGCGGGAGGGGGCCAACGTCCTGACTTTC. The rearrangement links TRBV28 to TRBJ2-6; 7 bases line up with TRBD2. Trimming removed 2 bases from V and 4 bases from J; junction bases left unmatched: 2. CDR1 and CDR2 (germline): MDHEN, SYDVKM. The CDR3 loop spans 15 amino acids.

The chain combines TRBV28 with TRBJ2-1; D remains ambiguous. The V gene lost 2 bases and the J gene lost 4 bases, with 3 bases spanning the gap. This CDR3 has 12 residues. The V gene's germline CDR1 is MDHEN and CDR2 SYDVKM. CDR3 residues: CASSLTYNEQFF. The CDR3 DNA follows: TGTGCCAGCAGTTTAACTTACAATGAGCAGTTCTTC.

This chain connects TRBV9 to TRBJ2-7; D might be TRBD1 (6 bases). The CDR3 is 15 amino acids. Germline V lookup: CDR1 SGDLS, CDR2 YYNGEE. Trimming pared 0 bases from V and 2 bases from J, leaving 12 bases between. CDR3 protein: CASSVVPQGPYEQYF. In nucleotides, the CDR3 is TGTGCCAGCAGCGTAGTTCCGCAGGGGCCCTACGAGCAGTACTTC.